Below, 22 T cell receptor beta chains from the same sample are listed, as sequenced in a study of cytomegalovirus exposure and HLA in healthy donors (dated by TCRdb to the late 2010s). The library was made by the immunoSEQ multiplex PCR assay. TCRdb holds this immuneACCESS table with in-frame rearrangements only. Some clones are missing; in checked studies, unresolved V genes explain under half, and the rest has no known cause. The sample table holds over 250,000 clones, of which approximately 83% were seen once. Roughly 0.99% of the sample goes to the ten largest clones. What was sequenced was PBMCs. These receptors were taken from a woman between 18 and 30 years old in good health and CMV-seronegative.

This sequence joins TRBV6-5 and TRBJ2-2; D ambiguous. Trimming took off 5 bases at V and 2 bases at J, with 6 bases between the two ends. CDR1 is MNHEY and CDR2 is SVGAGI in the germline V gene. CDR3 length: 13 residues. The CDR3 region has the DNA TGTGCCAGCAGTATCCAAAACACCGGGGAGCTGTTTTTT. Translated, it gives CASSIQNTGELFF.

The chain links TRBV2 to TRBJ1-1; D not certain. With 6 bases removed from V and 0 bases from J, the gap between germline ends came to 5 bases. The CDR3 contains 12 residues. Germline V gives CDR1 SNHLY, CDR2 FYNNEI. The CDR3 loop is CASSQMNTEAFF. The DNA of the CDR3 is TGTGCCAGCAGCCAGATGAACACTGAAGCTTTCTTT.

J is TRBJ1-5 and V is TRBV5-5; 9 bases are a match to TRBD1. V shed 4 bases, J shed 5 bases, and the junction held 13 bases outside the gene matches. Germline CDR1 SGHKS, CDR2 YYEKEE (reference sequence). The CDR3 has 17 amino acids. CDR3 in amino acids: CASSQGQGPWGDQPQHF. CDR3 nucleotides: TGTGCCAGCAGCCAAGGACAGGGGCCGTGGGGTGATCAGCCCCAGCATTTT.

The gene calls are TRBV18 and TRBJ2-7, with 8 nucleotides matching TRBD1. Germline CDR1 KGHSH, CDR2 LQKENI. J lost 5 bases, V lost 3 bases, and 12 bases had no gene match. The CDR3 consists of 16 residues. CDR3 nucleotides: TGTGCCAGCTCACCGCTCCAACCGGGACAGGCAGACGAGCAGTACTTC. Its translation is CASSPLQPGQADEQYF. Drawing the rest from reference TRBV18 and TRBJ2-7, the complete variable domain is NAGVMQNPRHLVRRRGQEARLRCSPMKGHSHVYWYRQLPEEGLKFMVYLQKENIIDESGMPKERFSAEFPKEGPSILRIQQVVRGDSAAYFCASSPLQPGQADEQYFGPGTRLTVT.

This clone has only one observation. Distinct nucleotide sequences in the sample also encode this CDR3. The chain carries TRBV5-1 and TRBJ2-7; 10 nucleotides line up with TRBD1. The CDR3 is 14 amino acids. Trimming cost V 2 bases and J 4 bases; bases outside gene matches: 3. The V gene's germline CDR1 is SGHRS and CDR2 YFSETQ. CDR3 protein: CASSLRQGAYEQYF. The CDR3 DNA sequence: TGCGCCAGCAGCTTACGACAGGGGGCTTACGAGCAGTACTTC.

CDR3 loop: CASSQGDSGGTVAYEQYF. The CDR3, as DNA: TGCGCCAGCAGCCAAGGCGATTCAGGCGGGACAGTGGCCTACGAGCAGTACTTC. The chain recombines TRBV4-1 with TRBJ2-7, with D possibly matching TRBD1 (7 bases). In germline, CDR1 is MGHRA, CDR2 YSYEKL. V lost 1 base and J lost 2, with 21 bases in between. This CDR3 is 18 amino acids long.

The chain couples TRBV13 to TRBJ2-3, with TRBD1 matching over 7 bases. V was clipped by 6 bases and J by 5 bases; unmatched bases: 2. The CDR3 totals 12 residues. Per the germline V gene, CDR1 is PRHDT and CDR2 is FYEKMQ (reference sequence). The CDR3 DNA reads as TGTGCCAGCAGACAGGGGCTAGATACGCAGTATTTT. Encoded protein: CASRQGLDTQYF. The full variable domain, rest sourced from reference TRBV13 and TRBJ2-3, is AAGVIQSPRHLIKEKRETATLKCYPIPRHDTVYWYQQGPGQDPQFLISFYEKMQSDKGSIPDRFSAQQFSDYHSELNMSSLELGDSALYFCASRQGLDTQYFGPGTRLTVL.

This clone occurred once. The CDR3 sequence: CASSEVSSSEQFF. DNA for the CDR3: TGCGCCAGCAGTGAGGTGTCTAGCAGTGAGCAGTTCTTC. The J gene is TRBJ2-1, the V gene TRBV10-1; perhaps TRBD2 as D (5 bases). V gave up 2 bases and J gave up 9 bases, with 11 bases separating them. The CDR3 contains 13 residues. CDR1 and CDR2 (germline): WNHNN, SYGVQD (reference sequence).

The chain is built from TRBV27 and TRBJ1-1, with TRBD1 matching over 8 bases. Germline V gene lookup returns CDR1 MNHEY and CDR2 SMNVEV (reference sequence). The V and J ends lost 6 bases and 3 bases, in that order; junction bases with no gene match: 12. CDR3 length equals 16 residues. CDR3 DNA: TGTGCCAGCAGAGGAGGACAGGGTCGAATGGACACTGAAGCTTTCTTT. Translated: CASRGGQGRMDTEAFF.

The V gene is TRBV9, the J gene TRBJ2-1; D is undetermined. CDR1 and CDR2 (germline): SGDLS, YYNGEE. The CDR3 extends over 15 amino acids. Trimming left V 4 bases short and J 0 bases short, with 11 bases between. CDR3 nucleotides: TGTGCCAGCAGCCAAACATCGGGCTCCTACAATGAGCAGTTCTTC. This gives the protein CASSQTSGSYNEQFF.

The V call is TRBV30, the J call TRBJ1-1; D uncertain. Trimming shortened V by 1 base and J by 1 base, and 13 bases separated the two germline ends. Germline values: CDR1 GTSNPN, CDR2 SVGIG (reference sequence). The CDR3 extends over 15 amino acids. The CDR3 sequence is CAWSEGRTKNTEAFF. CDR3 DNA: TGTGCCTGGAGTGAAGGAAGGACTAAGAACACTGAAGCTTTCTTT.

The V gene is TRBV19, the J gene TRBJ2-1, with D perhaps matching TRBD2 (6 bases). Trimming removed 6 bases at V and 5 bases at J, with 17 bases between. Germline assignment: CDR1 LNHDA and CDR2 SQIVND (reference sequence). This CDR3 contains 15 residues. CDR3 coding DNA: TGTGCCAGTAGCCCAGGGACTTATTACAACAATGAGCAGTTCTTC. Residues: CASSPGTYYNNEQFF.

The chain recombines TRBV11-2 with TRBJ2-6, with unresolved D. V shed 8 bases and J shed 0 bases, with 5 bases lying between them. CDR1 and CDR2 (germline): SGHAT, FQNNGV. The CDR3 length is 13 residues. CDR3: CASQFSGANVLTF. DNA of the CDR3: TGTGCCAGCCAGTTCTCTGGGGCCAACGTCCTGACTTTC.

The DNA of the CDR3 is TGTGCCAGCAGGGCTACCGGGACAGGGGAAGAGACCCAGTACTTC. Its protein is CASRATGTGEETQYF. The rearrangement uses TRBV6-5 and TRBJ2-5; TRBD1 agrees at 10 bases. The V segment lost 6 bases and the J segment 3 bases; nucleotides outside the gene matches: 7. Germline lookup yields CDR1 MNHEY and CDR2 SVGAGI. The CDR3 has 15 residues.

The rearrangement links TRBV25-1 to TRBJ1-1; TRBD1 is a possible D gene (5 bases). CDR3 size: 13 residues. V lost 3 bases and J lost 6, with 11 bases in between. CDR1 and CDR2 (germline): MGHDK, SYGVNS. The CDR3 nucleotides read TGTGCCAGCAGTGATGGCAGGGACTCTGAAGCTTTCTTT. Translating gives CASSDGRDSEAFF.

The V and J genes are TRBV6-1 and TRBJ1-1; D unresolved. Trimming took 1 base from V and 1 from J, leaving 7 bases between them. CDR1 and CDR2 from the germline V gene are MNHNS and SASEGT. This CDR3 comprises 14 residues. CDR3 sequence (DNA): TGTGCCAGCAGTGAAGGGAGGGCGAACACTGAAGCTTTCTTT. Translating gives CASSEGRANTEAFF.

The sample holds a few counts of this clone. The CDR3 DNA is TGTGCCAGTAGAGCGGGGTACTATGGCTACACCTTC. The encoded protein is CASRAGYYGYTF. The J gene is TRBJ1-2, the V gene TRBV19, with D unresolved. Germline V gives CDR1 LNHDA, CDR2 SQIVND (reference sequence). This CDR3 comprises 12 residues. V was clipped by 6 bases and J by 3 bases, with 8 bases between them.

The V and J genes are TRBV6-5 and TRBJ1-5; 8 nucleotides agree with TRBD1. CDR3 length equals 15 residues. Germline values: CDR1 MNHEY, CDR2 SVGAGI. V lost 7 bases and J lost 2; bases outside the gene matches: 7. In DNA, the CDR3 is TGTGCCAGCAAAGGACAGGGATTTGGCAATCAGCCCCAGCATTTT. Protein: CASKGQGFGNQPQHF.

The chain recombines TRBV18 with TRBJ1-6, with a possible D match to TRBD1 (6 bases). The germline gives CDR1 KGHSH, CDR2 LQKENI. V lost 6 bases to trimming and J lost 7 bases, with 16 bases between them. The CDR3 totals 15 residues. CDR3 sequence reads: CASSTGRPKNSPLHF. The CDR3 DNA follows: TGTGCCAGCTCCACAGGGAGACCGAAGAATTCACCCCTCCACTTT.

This rearrangement joins TRBV5-4 to TRBJ2-5; 10 nucleotides match TRBD1. Germline CDR1 is SGHNT and CDR2 is YYREEE (reference sequence). CDR3 length equals 13 residues. V lost 5 bases and J lost 5; bases outside the gene matches: 3. The CDR3 is CASRRQGAETQYF. CDR3 bases: TGTGCCAGCAGACGACAGGGGGCGGAGACCCAGTACTTC.

This clone was seen a few times. The rearrangement links TRBV9 to TRBJ1-1; 8 nucleotides align to TRBD1. Unmatched junction bases numbered 6, after V lost 4 bases and J lost 4 bases. The CDR3 consists of 14 residues. From germline, CDR1 is SGDLS and CDR2 YYNGEE. CDR3 sequence: CASSTTGGSTEAFF. Here the CDR3 DNA reads TGTGCCAGCAGCACCACAGGGGGTAGCACTGAAGCTTTCTTT.

V gene TRBV10-3 combines with J gene TRBJ1-2, with a possible D match to TRBD1 (5 bases). Germline assignment: CDR1 ENHRY and CDR2 SYGVKD. The CDR3 consists of 15 residues. V was cut by 6 bases and J by 6 bases, with 20 bases left in between. The CDR3 DNA sequence: TGTGCCATCAGCTCACTCGCGGGGGAAGGGGATGGCTACACCTTC. It encodes CAISSLAGEGDGYTF.